These 30 T cell receptor beta chains originate from one sample sequenced in a study of cytomegalovirus exposure and HLA in healthy donors. The PCR contained 60 Vbeta and 13 Jbeta primers. Only in-frame clones appear in the TCRdb table, and some are missing; sequencing was by immunoSEQ multiplex PCR. The sample consists of 98,000 or so clones, about four fifths of them appearing once. The specimen was PBMCs. All receptors derive from a human donor in good health.

A single count supports this clone. The genes are TRBV10-2 and TRBJ2-7; no reliable D call. Germline CDR1 reads WSHSY; CDR2 reads SAAADI. This CDR3 region has 11 residues. V shed 0 bases and J shed 7 bases, with 4 bases lying between them. The DNA for the CDR3 is TGCGCCAGCAGTGAGTCACAGGAGCAGTACTTC. Its translation: CASSESQEQYF.

The chain recombines TRBV5-1 with TRBJ2-5, with 11 nucleotides matching TRBD2. This CDR3 has 18 amino acids. J was trimmed by 3 bases and V by 4 bases; bases with no gene match: 14. CDR1 and CDR2 (germline): SGHRS, YFSETQ. CDR3 nucleotide sequence: TGCGCCAGCAGCGGGGGGGGACTAGCGGTCCAGTTTGAAGAGACCCAGTACTTC. This sequence encodes CASSGGGLAVQFEETQYF.

CDR3 residues: CASSGFRAYSNQPQHF. The CDR3 nucleotides are TGTGCCAGCAGTGGTTTCAGGGCTTATAGCAATCAGCCCCAGCATTTT. The chain combines TRBV2 with TRBJ1-5; TRBD1 is a possible D gene (5 bases). This CDR3 has 16 residues. The germline gives CDR1 SNHLY, CDR2 FYNNEI. V lost 4 bases and J 0 bases, leaving 13 bases between the germline ends.

The sample holds a few counts of this clone. CDR3 sequence reads: CASSLRSSGNTIYF. DNA for the CDR3: TGCGCCAGCAGCTTGCGTAGCTCTGGAAACACCATATATTTT. The gene calls are TRBV5-1 and TRBJ1-3; no firm D call. V was pared by 1 base and J by 0 bases, with 5 bases between. The CDR3 consists of 14 residues. Looked up from germline, CDR1 is SGHRS and CDR2 is YFSETQ.

The V and J genes are TRBV19 and TRBJ1-5, with D possibly being TRBD1 (6 bases). Germline values: CDR1 LNHDA, CDR2 SQIVND (reference sequence). The V and J ends lost 7 bases and 2 bases respectively, with 15 bases between them. The CDR3 extends over 15 amino acids. CDR3 nucleotide sequence: TGTGCCAGTAAAATTCCAGGGGCTGGCAATCAGCCCCAGCATTTT. Its protein product is CASKIPGAGNQPQHF.

The genes are TRBV29-1 and TRBJ2-5; TRBD2 might be the D (6 bases). The germline V gene has CDR1 SQVTM and CDR2 ANQGSEA. Deletions cut 6 bases from V and 2 bases from J, with 13 bases between. The CDR3 spans 13 residues. The CDR3 reads CSVTRTTQETQYF. For the CDR3, the DNA is TGCAGCGTCACAAGGACTACTCAAGAGACCCAGTACTTC.

This chain uses TRBV18 with TRBJ1-1, with 7 positions matching TRBD1. V dropped 1 base and J dropped 4; count of bases not matched to a gene: 6. Germline V gene sequence: CDR1 KGHSH, CDR2 LQKENI. The length of the CDR3 is 15 residues. The CDR3, as DNA: TGTGCCAGCTCACCACGACAGGGAGCGCCCACTGAAGCTTTCTTT. Translated, it gives CASSPRQGAPTEAFF.

As DNA, the CDR3 is TGTGCCAGCAGCGAGAGTCCCGGGACAGGGTATGGTGGAAACACCATATATTTT. This codes for CASSESPGTGYGGNTIYF. J is TRBJ1-3 and V is TRBV9; 9 bases align to TRBD1. The V gene's germline CDR1 is SGDLS and CDR2 YYNGEE. V shed 3 bases and J 3 bases; nucleotides not matched to a gene: 13. The CDR3 extends over 18 amino acids.

V gene TRBV4-2 combines with J gene TRBJ2-2; no clear D gene. The V end lost 0 bases, the J end lost 1 base, and 3 bases lay between the germline ends. CDR3 length equals 14 residues. Germline CDR1 and CDR2: LGHNA and YNFKEQ. CDR3 in amino acids: CASSQDRNTGELFF. Written as DNA, the CDR3 is TGTGCCAGCAGCCAAGATAGGAACACCGGGGAGCTGTTTTTT.

The chain carries TRBV5-4 and TRBJ2-1, with D perhaps matching TRBD1 (5 bases). This CDR3 comprises 15 residues. Per the germline V gene, CDR1 is SGHNT and CDR2 is YYREEE (reference sequence). Trimming removed 0 bases from V and 7 bases from J, with 14 bases in between. CDR3 in amino acids: CASSLVPPQGNEQFF. DNA of the CDR3: TGTGCCAGCAGCTTGGTGCCACCCCAGGGAAATGAGCAGTTCTTC.

The V gene is TRBV9, the J gene TRBJ1-1; a possible D gene is TRBD1 (6 bases). This CDR3 comprises 16 residues. Germline-derived CDR1 and CDR2 are SGDLS and YYNGEE. V was cut by 3 bases and J by 5 bases, with 20 bases left in between. CDR3 sequence reads: CASSDDRTVRRTEAFF. Written as DNA, the CDR3 is TGTGCCAGCAGCGACGATCGGACAGTTCGTCGGACTGAAGCTTTCTTT. Using reference TRBV9 and TRBJ1-1 for the parts outside the CDR3, the full variable domain is DSGVTQTPKHLITATGQRVTLRCSPRSGDLSVYWYQQSLDQGLQFLIQYYNGEERAKGNILERFSAQQFPDLHSELNLSSLELGDSALYFCASSDDRTVRRTEAFFGQGTRLTVV.

This clone was counted between two and nine times. This chain joins TRBV18 and TRBJ1-5; the match to TRBD1 covers 12 bases. J was trimmed by 4 bases and V by 4 bases; bases with no gene match: 5. This CDR3 contains 16 residues. CDR1 is KGHSH, CDR2 LQKENI, per germline. DNA of the CDR3: TGTGCCAGCTCACGTCCGGGACAGGGGGCGAATCAGCCCCAGCATTTT. The encoded protein is CASSRPGQGANQPQHF.

V usage is TRBV4-1 and J usage is TRBJ1-2; D is possibly TRBD1 (5 bases). The CDR3 totals 16 residues. The germline V and J ends were trimmed by 0 bases and 2 bases, with 13 bases remaining between them. Germline V gene data show CDR1 as MGHRA and CDR2 as YSYEKL. CDR3 sequence (DNA): TGCGCCAGCAGCCAAGATGATACAGGTGGCAACTATGGCTACACCTTC. Its protein product is CASSQDDTGGNYGYTF.

V is TRBV5-4 and J is TRBJ2-1; 10 nucleotides line up with TRBD2. CDR1 is SGHNT and CDR2 is YYREEE in the germline V gene (reference sequence). Trimming at V came to 5 bases and at J to 5 bases, leaving 4 bases not matched to a gene. This CDR3 region has 14 residues. The CDR3 DNA follows: TGTGCCAGCAGACGGACTAGCGGCCACAATGAGCAGTTCTTC. Residues: CASRRTSGHNEQFF.

V gene TRBV6-1 combines with J gene TRBJ2-5; perhaps TRBD1 as D (5 bases). The V gene lost 9 bases and the J gene lost 4 bases, with 18 bases spanning the gap. Germline V gene lookup returns CDR1 MNHNS and CDR2 SASEGT. This CDR3 region has 14 residues. CDR3 bases: TGTGCCAGTAAACGGGCCCCCAGGGTAGAGACCCAGTACTTC. Encoded protein: CASKRAPRVETQYF.

The chain couples TRBV7-6 to TRBJ2-1; a possible D gene is TRBD1 (5 bases). Germline assignment: CDR1 SGHVS and CDR2 FNYEAQ. This CDR3 is 15 amino acids long. V shed 5 bases and J shed 2 bases, with 13 bases lying between them. For the CDR3, the DNA is TGTGCCAGCAGCCGCAGGGATTCGGCCTACAATGAGCAGTTCTTC. It codes for CASSRRDSAYNEQFF.

For the CDR3, the DNA is TGTGCCAGCAGTTACTCGTCGTCAGGGGATGGCTACACCTTC. Translation gives CASSYSSSGDGYTF. The rearrangement uses TRBV6-5 and TRBJ1-2, with D maybe TRBD1 (6 bases). The V gene lost 0 bases and the J gene lost 6 bases, with 11 bases spanning the gap. This CDR3 is built from 14 residues. Germline V gene data show CDR1 as MNHEY and CDR2 as SVGAGI.

The count of this clone is one. This chain links TRBV7-9 with TRBJ1-3; 9 bases align to TRBD1. V was clipped by 0 bases and J by 1 base; unmatched bases: 7. This CDR3 has 18 amino acids. Germline V CDR1 and CDR2: SEHNR, FQNEAQ (reference sequence). The CDR3 loop is CASSLASPGTGSGNTIYF. CDR3 in DNA: TGTGCCAGCAGCTTAGCGAGTCCCGGGACAGGGTCTGGAAACACCATATATTTT.

V and J are TRBV18 and TRBJ2-1, with TRBD2 identical over 7 bases. This CDR3 contains 17 residues. CDR1 is KGHSH and CDR2 is LQKENI in the germline V gene. J lost 15 bases, V lost 5 bases, and 25 bases had no gene match. CDR3 residues: CASSNGGASGITSRGFF. In DNA form, the CDR3 reads TGTGCCAGCTCAAACGGCGGGGCTAGCGGCATCACCTCAAGGGGGTTCTTC.

This clone was seen a handful of times. The chain has TRBV19 and TRBJ1-5; TRBD1 is a possible D gene (6 bases). V shed 2 bases and J shed 4 bases, with 12 bases lying between them. Germline CDR1 LNHDA, CDR2 SQIVND (reference sequence). This CDR3 is 15 amino acids long. The CDR3, as DNA: TGTGCCAGTAGTATACTGGACAGCGAGAATCAGCCCCAGCATTTT. Translation: CASSILDSENQPQHF.

This clone has more than one count but fewer than ten. The chain joins TRBV23-1 to TRBJ1-1, with TRBD1 as a possible D gene (5 bases). TRBV23-1 is flagged as an ORF with uncertain function. CDR3 length equals 15 residues. The ends were cut back, 1 base at V and 0 bases at J, with 9 bases in the middle. The CDR3 region has the DNA TGCGCCAGCAGTCAATGGAGACAGATGAACACTGAAGCTTTCTTT. Protein sequence: CASSQWRQMNTEAFF.

This clone occurred a few times. The V call is TRBV6-1, the J call TRBJ1-5; 8 bases are a match to TRBD1. V was clipped by 3 bases and J by 4 bases; unmatched bases: 8. There are 16 residues in the CDR3. CDR1 is MNHNS and CDR2 is SASEGT in the germline V gene. CDR3 sequence (DNA): TGTGCCAGCAGTGACGGACAGGGCAGAGCAAATCAGCCCCAGCATTTT. This translates into CASSDGQGRANQPQHF.

This rearrangement joins TRBV9 to TRBJ2-7; TRBD1 matches 7 bases. The V gene end was trimmed by 4 bases and the J gene end by 0 bases; junction bases not matched to a gene: 10. The CDR3 has 16 residues. From germline, CDR1 is SGDLS and CDR2 YYNGEE. In nucleotides, the CDR3 is TGTGCCAGCAGCCCATCCACGACAGGGAACTCCTACGAGCAGTACTTC. This translates into CASSPSTTGNSYEQYF.

The rearrangement links TRBV19 to TRBJ2-5, with 9 nucleotides matching TRBD2. V trimming: 5 bases; J trimming: 2 bases; junction bases outside the gene matches: 6. The length of the CDR3 is 15 residues. Germline values: CDR1 LNHDA, CDR2 SQIVND (reference sequence). DNA for the CDR3: TGTGCCAGTAGTCCCAGACTAGCGGTACAAGAGACCCAGTACTTC. This codes for CASSPRLAVQETQYF.

The V call is TRBV15, the J call TRBJ2-1; TRBD2 agrees at 9 bases. Per the germline V gene, CDR1 is LNHNV and CDR2 is YYDKDF (reference sequence). V gave up 1 base and J gave up 4 bases; unmatched junction bases: 2. The length of the CDR3 is 15 residues. In nucleotides, the CDR3 is TGTGCCACCAGCAGAGGCGCGGGAGGGTACAATGAGCAGTTCTTC. It translates to CATSRGAGGYNEQFF. The variable domain in full, with the rest retrieved from reference TRBV15 and TRBJ2-1, is DAMVIQNPRYQVTQFGKPVTLSCSQTLNHNVMYWYQQKSSQAPKLLFHYYDKDFNNEADTPDNFQSRRPNTSFCFLDIRSPGLGDTAMYLCATSRGAGGYNEQFFGPGTRLTVL.

The chain uses TRBV27 and TRBJ1-4; D may be TRBD1 (5 bases). The CDR3 totals 15 residues. Germline CDR1 is MNHEY and CDR2 is SMNVEV (reference sequence). Trimming removed 2 bases at V and 0 bases at J, with 7 bases between. The CDR3 sequence is CASSLQGATNEKLFF. The CDR3 DNA reads as TGTGCCAGCAGTTTACAGGGTGCAACTAATGAAAAACTGTTTTTT. Drawing the rest from reference TRBV27 and TRBJ1-4, the complete variable domain is EAQVTQNPRYLITVTGKKLTVTCSQNMNHEYMSWYRQDPGLGLRQIYYSMNVEVTDKGDVPEGYKVSRKEKRNFPLILESPSPNQTSLYFCASSLQGATNEKLFFGSGTQLSVL.

This clone was detected only a few times. The chain combines TRBV5-6 with TRBJ2-7, with TRBD1 identical over 10 bases. Germline V gives CDR1 SGHDT, CDR2 YYEEEE. The CDR3 has 17 amino acids. Germline trimming cut 3 bases from V and 3 bases from J; bases unmatched to any gene: 12. The CDR3 DNA is TGTGCCAGCAGCTCAGACGGGGGGACAGGGGATTACTACGAGCAGTACTTC. This translates into CASSSDGGTGDYYEQYF.

The chain links TRBV7-9 to TRBJ2-3; a possible D gene is TRBD1 (6 bases). V lost 5 bases and J 4 bases, leaving 13 bases between the germline ends. The CDR3 has 14 residues. CDR1 SEHNR and CDR2 FQNEAQ come from the germline V gene (reference sequence). DNA for the CDR3: TGTGCCAGCAGCACGGACAGTTCTCCAGATACGCAGTATTTT. It codes for CASSTDSSPDTQYF.

The chain uses TRBV7-9 and TRBJ2-6, with 7 bases that match TRBD1. J lost 1 base, V lost 5 bases, and 11 bases had no gene match. Germline V CDR1 and CDR2: SEHNR, FQNEAQ (reference sequence). This CDR3 is built from 18 residues. The CDR3 DNA sequence: TGTGCCAGCAGCACAAGCAAGACAGGGCCGTCTGGGGCCAACGTCCTGACTTTC. The encoded protein is CASSTSKTGPSGANVLTF. Combining the CDR3 with reference TRBV7-9 and TRBJ2-6 gives the whole variable domain DTGVSQNPRHKITKRGQNVTFRCDPISEHNRLYWYRQTLGQGPEFLTYFQNEAQLEKSRLLSDRFSAERPKGSFSTLEIQRTEQGDSAMYLCASSTSKTGPSGANVLTFGAGSRLTVL.

The chain links TRBV11-2 to TRBJ2-2; D is possibly TRBD2 (6 bases). The germline V gene encodes CDR1 SGHAT and CDR2 FQNNGV. Trimming left V 2 bases short and J 5 bases short, with 12 bases between. The length of the CDR3 is 15 residues. For the CDR3, the DNA is TGTGCCAGCAGCTTATCCGGGGGAAGGACCGGGGAGCTGTTTTTT. Protein: CASSLSGGRTGELFF.